This TCR beta chain stems from a study of CD8 T cells in ankylosing spondylitis. General observations from the study: The authors reported significant enrichment of disease-linked clones in matched ankylosing spondylitis synovial fluid.

The CDR3 runs 17 residues. The germline CDR1 and CDR2 sequences are DFQATT and SNEGSKA (reference sequence). J gave up 5 bases and V 1 base, and 8 bases lay outside the gene matches. Worth noting for this clonotype: No antigen is known for it.

Libraries of TCR beta came from quantitative 5'-RACE with molecular barcodes. TCRdb independently ran MiXCR on the 5' RACE reads; one entry per CDR3 protein. Of roughly 97,000 distinct CDR3 sequences in the sample, about 8% are singletons; the top ten hold roughly 9.9%. Sample: blood, either unsorted or a sorted T cell fraction (not recorded which). This sequence originates from a male donor with ankylosing spondylitis or in good health (not recorded which). V is TRBV20-1 and J is TRBJ2-2; 12 nucleotides match TRBD1. The CDR3 DNA sequence: TGCAGTGCTAGAGCTTGGGGACAGGGGGCGCGTACCGGGGAGCTGTTTTTT. This translates into CSARAWGQGARTGELFF.